The 32 T cell receptor beta chains below come from one sample, sequenced in a study of blood T cell repertoires in COVID-19 (TCRdb year 2020). Libraries were made using the immunoSEQ multiplex PCR assay. The clones in this table, taken by TCRdb from immuneACCESS, are in-frame only. Not every clone is retained; where verified, under half of the shortfall comes from an unresolved V gene, and the cause of the rest is unknown. For this sample the table gives over 110,000 clones, of which about nine tenths were detected only once. Roughly 28% of the sample is held by the ten biggest clonotypes. Sample: peripheral blood. The receptors were sampled from a human donor in a cohort sampled during active COVID-19.

This chain links TRBV4-3 with TRBJ2-7; possible D gene TRBD1, 5 bases. Germline V gene sequence: CDR1 LGHNA, CDR2 YSLEER. V shed 4 bases and J shed 3 bases, with 16 bases lying between them. The CDR3 extends over 15 amino acids. The CDR3 region has the DNA TGCGCCAGCAGCCGCCTTAAGGGGCAGAACTACGAGCAGTACTTC. Protein: CASSRLKGQNYEQYF.

The CDR3 bases are TGTGCCACCAGCAGAGATCCTAGCGGCTCCTACGAGCAGTACTTC. It is translated as CATSRDPSGSYEQYF. The V gene is TRBV15, the J gene TRBJ2-7, with 7 nucleotides matching TRBD2. The germline gives CDR1 LNHNV, CDR2 YYDKDF (reference sequence). CDR3 length: 15 residues. Trimming took 0 bases from V and 0 from J; bases not matched to a gene: 2.

This clone was detected only once. The chain joins TRBV6-1 to TRBJ1-2; the D gene is possibly TRBD1 (6 bases). CDR1 MNHNS and CDR2 SASEGT come from the germline V gene. This CDR3 spans 14 amino acids. The V gene lost 1 base and the J gene lost 1 base, with 7 bases spanning the gap. CDR3 sequence reads: CASSEGTVNYGYTF. CDR3 DNA: TGTGCCAGCAGTGAAGGGACAGTTAACTATGGCTACACCTTC.

This chain joins TRBV7-9 and TRBJ1-1, with 7 bases identical to TRBD1. The germline V gene encodes CDR1 SEHNR and CDR2 FQNEAQ (reference sequence). The CDR3 consists of 12 residues. The trim removed 4 bases at V and 5 bases at J, leaving 1 base unmatched. The CDR3 DNA sequence: TGTGCCAGCAGCTCAGGGGGTACTGAAGCTTTCTTT. As protein: CASSSGGTEAFF.

This clone was observed once. The chain carries TRBV28 and TRBJ2-1, with 8 bases matching TRBD2. The germline V gene encodes CDR1 MDHEN and CDR2 SYDVKM. This CDR3 contains 16 residues. The ends lost 2 bases at V and 3 bases at J; junction bases unmatched: 6. In DNA, the CDR3 is TGTGCCAGCAGTTTAGGAAGCGGGGGAGACTACAATGAGCAGTTCTTC. It translates to CASSLGSGGDYNEQFF.

This sequence joins TRBV12-3 or TRBV12-4 and TRBJ2-2; 8 bases align to TRBD1. This CDR3 comprises 13 residues. Trimming removed 5 bases from V and 7 bases from J; junction bases left unmatched: 3. CDR3 sequence: CASSRQGNGELFF. CDR3 nucleotide sequence: TGTGCCAGCAGTCGACAGGGGAACGGGGAGCTGTTTTTT.

A single count supports this clone. This chain connects TRBV5-1 to TRBJ1-2; TRBD1 is a possible D gene (6 bases). The V gene lost 5 bases and the J gene lost 4 bases, with 15 bases spanning the gap. This CDR3 region has 14 residues. Germline CDR1 and CDR2: SGHRS and YFSETQ. The CDR3 region is CASRHTGQTYGYTF. In DNA form, the CDR3 reads TGCGCCAGCAGACATACCGGACAGACCTATGGCTACACCTTC.

This chain links TRBV20-1 with TRBJ2-1, with 8 positions matching TRBD2. With V trimmed by 3 bases and J by 7 bases, 5 bases remained unmatched. This CDR3 is built from 13 residues. From germline, CDR1 is DFQATT and CDR2 SNEGSKA (reference sequence). The CDR3 region is CSASWRGVNEQFF. Here the CDR3 DNA reads TGCAGTGCTAGTTGGCGGGGGGTGAATGAGCAGTTCTTC.

This chain uses TRBV2 with TRBJ1-1; D is unclear. Trimming took 8 bases from V and 5 from J, leaving 15 bases between them. The CDR3 has 13 amino acids. Germline lookup yields CDR1 SNHLY and CDR2 FYNNEI. As DNA, the CDR3 is TGTGCCAGCCGCCCCGGGGAGGGAACTGAAGCTTTCTTT. It translates to CASRPGEGTEAFF.

CDR3 protein: CASSPGNTEAFF. The CDR3, as DNA: TGTGCCAGCAGCCCGGGTAACACTGAAGCTTTCTTT. The genes are TRBV5-4 and TRBJ1-1; D is unclear. The CDR3 runs 12 residues. Germline assignment: CDR1 SGHNT and CDR2 YYREEE (reference sequence). Between the trimmed V and J ends, which lost 4 bases and 2 bases, there was a span of 6 bases.

This chain uses TRBV7-9 with TRBJ1-6, with a weak D call TRBD1 (5 bases). Germline lookup yields CDR1 SEHNR and CDR2 FQNEAQ (reference sequence). The CDR3 is 13 amino acids. Trimming stripped 5 bases from V and 14 bases from J, with 16 bases between. This CDR3 is CASSPHSLGALHF. CDR3 coding DNA: TGTGCCAGCAGCCCACACAGCCTAGGGGCCCTCCACTTT.

This chain links TRBV3-1 (or the pseudogene TRBV3-2) with TRBJ2-1; 13 nucleotides line up with TRBD2. Trimming took 3 bases from V and 6 from J; bases not matched to a gene: 2. The CDR3 loop spans 15 amino acids. Germline V gene sequence: CDR1 LGHDT, CDR2 YNNKEL (reference sequence). The CDR3 region is CASSHTSGGVNEQFF. The CDR3 DNA sequence: TGTGCCAGCAGCCATACTAGCGGGGGGGTCAATGAGCAGTTCTTC.

This clone was observed once. This chain uses TRBV7-8 with TRBJ2-2, with D uncertain. The CDR3 contains 14 residues. V lost 5 bases to trimming and J lost 5 bases, with 12 bases between them. Germline lookup yields CDR1 SGHVS and CDR2 FQNEAQ. CDR3 DNA sequence: TGTGCCAGCAGCCCGGGTGTAACGACCGGGGAGCTGTTTTTT. Amino acid sequence: CASSPGVTTGELFF.

The CDR3 nucleotides are TGTGCCAGCAGCTTATCAACAACTAATGAAAAACTGTTTTTT. It codes for CASSLSTTNEKLFF. This chain uses TRBV7-6 with TRBJ1-4; the D is unclear. The CDR3 loop spans 14 amino acids. The V and J ends lost 2 bases and 0 bases respectively, with 4 bases between them. In germline, CDR1 is SGHVS, CDR2 FNYEAQ.

This clone came up once. This rearrangement joins TRBV28 to TRBJ2-1; tentative D call: TRBD2 (6 bases). Trimming took off 7 bases at V and 12 bases at J, with 13 bases between the two ends. The germline V gene encodes CDR1 MDHEN and CDR2 SYDVKM. This CDR3 has 11 amino acids. CDR3 region: CASISRRGQFF. DNA of the CDR3: TGTGCCAGCATCAGCCGGCGGGGGCAGTTCTTC.

This rearrangement joins TRBV19 to TRBJ2-7; 7 bases are a match to TRBD2. This CDR3 spans 15 amino acids. Germline V gene lookup returns CDR1 LNHDA and CDR2 SQIVND (reference sequence). Unmatched junction bases numbered 14, after V lost 10 bases and J lost 2 bases. In DNA form, the CDR3 reads TGTGCCACCTTAAACCGACTAGCAGGTCCCTACGAGCAGTACTTC. This translates into CATLNRLAGPYEQYF.

This chain joins TRBV25-1 and TRBJ1-2; D might be TRBD1 (6 bases). The germline V gene encodes CDR1 MGHDK and CDR2 SYGVNS. This CDR3 is 13 amino acids long. The V gene lost 5 bases and the J gene lost 0 bases, with 7 bases spanning the gap. CDR3 in amino acids: CASSYRANYGYTF. In DNA form, the CDR3 reads TGTGCCAGCAGTTACAGGGCTAACTATGGCTACACCTTC.

This chain joins TRBV4-3 and TRBJ1-2, with D perhaps TRBD1 (5 bases). Germline CDR1 LGHNA, CDR2 YSLEER. The CDR3 sequence is 15 residues long. With 0 bases removed from V and 4 bases from J, the gap between germline ends came to 12 bases. The CDR3 protein is CASSQESPGIYGYTF. The DNA of the CDR3 is TGCGCCAGCAGCCAAGAATCCCCAGGGATCTATGGCTACACCTTC.

This clone was detected only a few times. J is TRBJ1-2 and V is TRBV7-8; D is undetermined. Germline values: CDR1 SGHVS, CDR2 FQNEAQ. V lost 3 bases and J 8 bases, leaving 7 bases between the germline ends. The CDR3 has 11 residues. CDR3 nucleotides: TGTGCCAGCAGCTTCGGTTCAGGCTACACCTTC. Protein: CASSFGSGYTF.

The chain couples TRBV5-1 to TRBJ2-3; TRBD2 matches 7 bases. Germline CDR1 is SGHRS and CDR2 is YFSETQ. The CDR3 is 14 residues long. The junction had 1 base not matched to a gene; V was cut back by 0 bases and J by 3 bases. In nucleotides, the CDR3 is TGCGCCAGCAGCTTGGTTAGCGGGACAGATACGCAGTATTTT. The encoded protein is CASSLVSGTDTQYF.

The rearrangement joins TRBV6-1 to TRBJ2-5; D gene unclear. Trimming shortened V by 0 bases and J by 1 base, and 15 bases separated the two germline ends. The CDR3 runs to 17 residues. In germline, CDR1 is MNHNS, CDR2 SASEGT. The CDR3 DNA reads as TGTGCCAGCAGTGAAGCCGATCGAACCTGGCTCCAAGAGACCCAGTACTTC. Translating gives CASSEADRTWLQETQYF.

This clone has only one observation. The chain employs TRBV7-3 and TRBJ1-2, with 7 bases identical to TRBD1. This CDR3 has 15 residues. Germline V gene data show CDR1 as SGHTA and CDR2 as FQGTGA. The ends lost 5 bases at V and 8 bases at J; junction bases unmatched: 14. CDR3 bases: TGTGCCAGCAGCGCCCAACAGGGGCCTTGGGAGGGCTACACCTTC. The encoded protein is CASSAQQGPWEGYTF.

V is TRBV3-1 (or the pseudogene TRBV3-2) and J is TRBJ2-7; 8 nucleotides align to TRBD2. This CDR3 spans 15 amino acids. Germline trimming cut 4 bases from V and 0 bases from J; bases unmatched to any gene: 5. Germline CDR1 and CDR2: LGHDT and YNNKEL (reference sequence). CDR3 in amino acids: CASSRIAGSSYEQYF. Here the CDR3 DNA reads TGTGCCAGCAGCCGAATAGCGGGGAGCTCCTACGAGCAGTACTTC.

In this sample, this clone turned up once. The chain recombines TRBV4-1 with TRBJ2-1; 8 positions agree with TRBD1. The germline gives CDR1 MGHRA, CDR2 YSYEKL. After removal of 1 base from V and 0 bases from J, the junction contained 8 bases not matched to a gene. There are 18 residues in the CDR3. CDR3 DNA: TGCGCCAGCAGCCAAGTAGGTGGAACAGGGGGCTCCTACAATGAGCAGTTCTTC. Translation: CASSQVGGTGGSYNEQFF.

The chain combines TRBV19 with TRBJ2-5; TRBD2 agrees at 7 bases. The length of the CDR3 is 15 residues. CDR1 is LNHDA and CDR2 is SQIVND in the germline V gene (reference sequence). V dropped 4 bases and J dropped 2; count of bases not matched to a gene: 7. The CDR3 coding sequence is TGTGCCAGTAGTACCCCGTCGGGGGGACAAGAGACCCAGTACTTC. Protein product: CASSTPSGGQETQYF. Using reference TRBV19 and TRBJ2-5 for the parts outside the CDR3, the full variable domain is DGGITQSPKYLFRKEGQNVTLSCEQNLNHDAMYWYRQDPGQGLRLIYYSQIVNDFQKGDIAEGYSVSREKKESFPLTVTSAQKNPTAFYLCASSTPSGGQETQYFGPGTRLLVL.

The chain is built from TRBV29-1 and TRBJ2-7; TRBD2 agrees at 10 bases. CDR3 length equals 14 residues. V shed 6 bases and J 6 bases; nucleotides not matched to a gene: 11. The germline V gene encodes CDR1 SQVTM and CDR2 ANQGSEA. As DNA, the CDR3 is TGCAGCGTCTGGGAGCCGGGACTAGCGACCGAGCAGTACTTC. It yields the protein CSVWEPGLATEQYF.

This chain links TRBV6-5 with TRBJ2-5; D gene unclear. Germline CDR1 and CDR2: MNHEY and SVGAGI. The CDR3 has 14 amino acids. Trimming removed 0 bases at V and 1 base at J, with 6 bases between. CDR3 protein: CASSYSRSQETQYF. CDR3 DNA sequence: TGTGCCAGCAGTTACTCGAGAAGCCAAGAGACCCAGTACTTC.

The chain carries TRBV9 and TRBJ1-2, with D unclear. Between the trimmed V and J ends, which lost 0 bases and 3 bases, there was a span of 6 bases. Germline loops: CDR1 SGDLS, CDR2 YYNGEE. CDR3 length: 13 amino acids. The CDR3 bases are TGTGCCAGCAGCGTAGAGTCGGACTATGGCTACACCTTC. Translation gives CASSVESDYGYTF.

The gene calls are TRBV6-1 and TRBJ2-7; D might be TRBD1 (5 bases). The CDR3 is 15 residues long. Trimming took 2 bases from V and 4 from J, leaving 15 bases between them. The germline CDR1 and CDR2 sequences are MNHNS and SASEGT. The CDR3 DNA follows: TGTGCCAGCAGTGAAAGTGGGCAGGGATGGTACGAGCAGTACTTC. Translated, it gives CASSESGQGWYEQYF.

V and J are TRBV19 and TRBJ1-1; D remains unclear. The length of the CDR3 is 15 residues. Per germline, CDR1 LNHDA and CDR2 SQIVND (reference sequence). Trimming removed 4 bases from V and 4 bases from J, with 16 bases in between. CDR3 residues: CASSKGVTRGTEAFF. In DNA form, the CDR3 reads TGTGCCAGTAGTAAGGGAGTGACTCGGGGCACTGAAGCTTTCTTT.

The CDR3 nucleotides read TGTGCCAGCAGTTTATTCGGACAGGGGACCATTAGCAATCAGCCCCAGCATTTT. It yields the protein CASSLFGQGTISNQPQHF. The chain is built from TRBV27 and TRBJ1-5, with 9 bases matching TRBD1. The CDR3 runs 18 residues. Germline assignment: CDR1 MNHEY and CDR2 SMNVEV (reference sequence). J was trimmed by 0 bases and V by 1 base; bases with no gene match: 7.

In DNA, the CDR3 is TGTGCCAGCAGTCCCCGGAGGCCGAACACTGAAGCTTTCTTT. Its protein is CASSPRRPNTEAFF. V gene TRBV2 combines with J gene TRBJ1-1, with D hard to call. Germline V gene data show CDR1 as SNHLY and CDR2 as FYNNEI. The CDR3 loop spans 14 amino acids. Trimming removed 5 bases at V and 1 base at J, with 11 bases between. The whole variable domain, filled in from reference TRBV2 and TRBJ1-1, reads EPEVTQTPSHQVTQMGQEVILRCVPISNHLYFYWYRQILGQKVEFLVSFYNNEISEKSEIFDDQFSVERPDGSNFTLKIRSTKLEDSAMYFCASSPRRPNTEAFFGQGTRLTVV.